One and the same sample provided the 15 T cell receptor beta chains below, sequenced in a study of cytomegalovirus exposure and HLA in healthy donors. Primers for the PCR totalled 60 Vbeta and 13 Jbeta. Clones were sequenced by immunoSEQ multiplex PCR, and TCRdb holds only the in-frame ones, with some missing. This sample's clone table lists 75,000 to 80,000 clones. The source material was PBMCs. These receptors came from a man aged 18 to 29 in good health and CMV-seropositive.

The chain joins TRBV28 to TRBJ2-5; 8 bases are shared with TRBD2. Germline V lookup: CDR1 MDHEN, CDR2 SYDVKM. The J segment lost 7 bases and the V segment lost 6 bases, leaving 7 bases of the junction unmatched. The CDR3 loop spans 13 amino acids. DNA of the CDR3: TGTGCCAGCAGCCGGGGGGGCACAGGGACCCAGTACTTC. This codes for CASSRGGTGTQYF.

CDR3 sequence: CASSYRTGRTDTQYF. The CDR3 DNA is TGTGCCAGCAGTTACCGGACAGGGCGCACAGATACGCAGTATTTT. The rearrangement links TRBV6-6 to TRBJ2-3; 8 bases match TRBD1. Germline V gene data show CDR1 as MNHNY and CDR2 as SVGAGI (reference sequence). With 2 bases clipped from V and 1 base from J, the junction kept 2 bases outside the gene matches. This CDR3 has 15 residues.

The gene calls are TRBV18 and TRBJ2-6, with no clear D. Trimming removed 3 bases from V and 0 bases from J, with 9 bases in between. CDR1 is KGHSH, CDR2 LQKENI, per germline. CDR3 length: 16 amino acids. CDR3 nucleotide sequence: TGTGCCAGCTCACCGCTCCTATTCTCTGGGGCCAACGTCCTGACTTTC. This translates into CASSPLLFSGANVLTF.

The J gene is TRBJ1-4, the V gene TRBV10-1; no reliable D call. This CDR3 has 11 residues. Germline V lookup: CDR1 WNHNN, CDR2 SYGVQD (reference sequence). V was trimmed by 8 bases and J by 5 bases, leaving 6 bases between them. CDR3 in DNA: TGCGCCAGCGGGGAGAATGAAAAACTGTTTTTT. Protein: CASGENEKLFF.

The V call is TRBV5-1, the J call TRBJ1-1; D is undetermined. The CDR3 spans 13 residues. CDR1 and CDR2 from the germline V gene are SGHRS and YFSETQ. V was shortened by 3 bases and J by 3 bases, with 9 bases between the two germline ends. The CDR3 DNA follows: TGCGCCAGCAGCTCTACAGCGGACACTGAAGCTTTCTTT. Amino acids: CASSSTADTEAFF.

Notes on this clone: Germline and junction disagree at one end, which may indicate a read error. The chain is built from TRBV18 and TRBJ2-7; 11 bases match TRBD2. The germline V gene has CDR1 KGHSH and CDR2 LQKENI. The CDR3 contains 16 residues. CDR3 protein: CASPPSGTSGAYEQYF. CDR3 coding DNA: TGTGCCAGCCCACCTTCCGGGACTAGCGGCGCCTACGAGCAGTACTTC.

V is TRBV15 and J is TRBJ1-2, with D possibly matching TRBD1 (5 bases). The CDR3 runs to 16 residues. Germline loops: CDR1 LNHNV, CDR2 YYDKDF (reference sequence). V lost 0 bases, J lost 1 base, and 12 bases lay in between. CDR3 loop: CATSRDPRTLNYGYTF. In DNA form, the CDR3 reads TGTGCCACCAGCAGAGATCCTCGGACACTTAACTATGGCTACACCTTC.

The chain couples TRBV5-6 to TRBJ2-7, with 8 nucleotides matching TRBD1. Germline V CDR1 and CDR2: SGHDT, YYEEEE. The V and J ends lost 1 base and 5 bases, in that order; junction bases with no gene match: 2. The CDR3 is made up of 13 amino acids. In DNA, the CDR3 is TGTGCCAGCAGCTTGTCAGGGGGCGACGAGCAGTACTTC. Amino acid sequence: CASSLSGGDEQYF.

The rearrangement joins TRBV19 to TRBJ2-3; TRBD2 might be the D (5 bases). The CDR3 length is 14 residues. CDR1 LNHDA and CDR2 SQIVND come from the germline V gene (reference sequence). The V and J ends lost 4 bases and 4 bases respectively, with 12 bases between them. The CDR3 region has the DNA TGTGCCAGTAGTAATCGCGGGTATCCAGATACGCAGTATTTT. Amino acids: CASSNRGYPDTQYF. Together with reference TRBV19 and TRBJ2-3, the CDR3 gives the full variable domain: DGGITQSPKYLFRKEGQNVTLSCEQNLNHDAMYWYRQDPGQGLRLIYYSQIVNDFQKGDIAEGYSVSREKKESFPLTVTSAQKNPTAFYLCASSNRGYPDTQYFGPGTRLTVL.

V is TRBV6-6 and J is TRBJ1-1; 7 bases agree with TRBD1. The V gene end was trimmed by 4 bases and the J gene end by 1 base; junction bases not matched to a gene: 3. Germline lookup yields CDR1 MNHNY and CDR2 SVGAGI (reference sequence). This CDR3 region has 14 residues. CDR3 nucleotides: TGTGCCAGCAGTTCCCGGACAGGGAACACTGAAGCTTTCTTT. Its translation: CASSSRTGNTEAFF.

V usage is TRBV5-1 and J usage is TRBJ1-3; the D gene is possibly TRBD1 (6 bases). CDR3 length equals 15 residues. Germline-derived CDR1 and CDR2 are SGHRS and YFSETQ. The V end was cut by 3 bases, the J end by 4 bases, with 14 bases between. In DNA, the CDR3 is TGCGCCAGCAGCTCACAGGGTCTCAACGGAAACACCATATATTTT. It encodes CASSSQGLNGNTIYF.

The V and J genes are TRBV2 and TRBJ2-7; a possible D gene is TRBD1 (6 bases). The CDR3 sequence is 15 residues long. CDR1 is SNHLY, CDR2 FYNNEI, per germline. Trimming shortened V by 6 bases and J by 0 bases, and 15 bases separated the two germline ends. The CDR3 spells CASRTGVANSYEQYF. In nucleotides, the CDR3 is TGTGCCAGCAGGACAGGTGTGGCCAACTCCTACGAGCAGTACTTC.

This sequence joins TRBV11-2 and TRBJ1-1, with 8 bases aligning to TRBD1. The CDR3 length is 14 residues. Trimming removed 5 bases from V and 4 bases from J; junction bases left unmatched: 6. CDR1 is SGHAT and CDR2 is FQNNGV in the germline V gene. CDR3 in DNA: TGTGCCAGCAGCCCGGACAGGGTCGGCACTGAAGCTTTCTTT. It specifies CASSPDRVGTEAFF.

V gene TRBV7-3 combines with J gene TRBJ2-7; 10 bases agree with TRBD1. The germline V gene has CDR1 SGHTA and CDR2 FQGTGA. This CDR3 contains 17 residues. V was clipped by 1 base and J by 5 bases; unmatched bases: 11. CDR3 residues: CASSLMRPGTGEDEQYF. Written as DNA, the CDR3 is TGTGCCAGCAGCTTAATGAGGCCCGGGACAGGGGAGGACGAGCAGTACTTC. Full variable domain (remainder filled in from reference TRBV7-3 and TRBJ2-7): GAGVSQTPSNKVTEKGKYVELRCDPISGHTALYWYRQSLGQGPEFLIYFQGTGAADDSGLPNDRFFAVRPEGSVSTLKIQRTERGDSAVYLCASSLMRPGTGEDEQYFGPGTRLTVT.

This chain joins TRBV15 and TRBJ2-5; perhaps TRBD1 as D (6 bases). Germline-derived CDR1 and CDR2 are LNHNV and YYDKDF (reference sequence). The CDR3 is 14 residues long. V lost 3 bases to trimming and J lost 1 base, with 9 bases between them. Here the CDR3 reads CATSRAGAQETQYF. CDR3 in DNA: TGTGCCACCAGCAGGGCAGGGGCCCAAGAGACCCAGTACTTC.